This TCR beta chain was captured by sequencing in a study of T cell repertoires in cytomegalovirus infection. Study as a whole: Public TCR beta signatures marked donors with CMV infection and the matching HLA. Study results and limitations: HLA-C-restricted CMV-specific TCR beta clonotypes prevailed in the ex vivo response.

Remarks on this clonotype: Its cognate antigen is unknown.

One entry per CDR3 protein results from TCRdb running MiXCR on the reads. The data show about 190,000 distinct CDR3 sequences, roughly 28% seen once. This CDR3 comprises 17 residues. Germline-derived CDR1 and CDR2 are SQVTM and ANQGSEA. With 1 base removed from V and 4 bases from J, the gap between germline ends came to 21 bases. The sample consisted of PBMCs. The chain employs TRBV29-1 and TRBJ2-3; D might be TRBD1 (6 bases). This TCR was recovered from a human donor in good health (CMV status not recorded). Some clones in this sample may be carry-over from other donors' samples. The CDR3 region is CSVEGLSGQGKADTQYF. CDR3 bases: TGCAGCGTTGAAGGTCTCTCAGGCCAGGGGAAGGCAGATACGCAGTATTTT.